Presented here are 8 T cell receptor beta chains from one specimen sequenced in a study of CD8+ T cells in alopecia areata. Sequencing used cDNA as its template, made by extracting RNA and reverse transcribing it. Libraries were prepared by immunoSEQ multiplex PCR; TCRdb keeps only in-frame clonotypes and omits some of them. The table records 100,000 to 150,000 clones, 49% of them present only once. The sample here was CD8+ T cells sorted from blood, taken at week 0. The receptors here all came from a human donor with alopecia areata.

CDR3 bases: TGCAGCGTTGAAGATCTGGGCACCTTGTATGGCTACACCTTC. Translating gives CSVEDLGTLYGYTF. J is TRBJ1-2 and V is TRBV29-1; D gene uncertain. The germline V and J ends were trimmed by 0 bases and 5 bases, with 13 bases remaining between them. The CDR3 runs 14 residues. Germline V gene sequence: CDR1 SQVTM, CDR2 ANQGSEA.

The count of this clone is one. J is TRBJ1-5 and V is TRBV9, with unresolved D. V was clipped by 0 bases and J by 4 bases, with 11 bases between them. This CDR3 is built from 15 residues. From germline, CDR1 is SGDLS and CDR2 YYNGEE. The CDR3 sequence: CASSVGASPNQPQHF. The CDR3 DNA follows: TGTGCCAGCAGCGTAGGGGCCAGCCCTAATCAGCCCCAGCATTTT.

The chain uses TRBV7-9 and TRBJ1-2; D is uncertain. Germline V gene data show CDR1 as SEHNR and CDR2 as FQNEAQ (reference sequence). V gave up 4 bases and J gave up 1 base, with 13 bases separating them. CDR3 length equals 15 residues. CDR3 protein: CASSSWAEDNYGYTF. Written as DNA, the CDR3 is TGTGCCAGCAGCTCATGGGCAGAAGATAACTATGGCTACACCTTC.

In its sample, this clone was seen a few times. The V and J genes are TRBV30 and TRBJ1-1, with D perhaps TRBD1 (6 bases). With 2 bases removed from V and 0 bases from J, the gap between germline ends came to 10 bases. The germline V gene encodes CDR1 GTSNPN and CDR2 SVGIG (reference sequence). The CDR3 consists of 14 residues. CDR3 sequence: CAWSTGHLNTEAFF. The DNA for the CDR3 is TGTGCCTGGAGTACGGGACACCTGAACACTGAAGCTTTCTTT.

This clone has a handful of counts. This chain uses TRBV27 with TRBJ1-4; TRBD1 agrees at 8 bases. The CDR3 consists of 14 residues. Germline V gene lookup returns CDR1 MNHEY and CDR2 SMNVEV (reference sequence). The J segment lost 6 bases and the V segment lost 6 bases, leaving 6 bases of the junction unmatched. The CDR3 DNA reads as TGTGCCAGCAGCCGACAGGGGATGGATGAAAAACTGTTTTTT. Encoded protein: CASSRQGMDEKLFF.

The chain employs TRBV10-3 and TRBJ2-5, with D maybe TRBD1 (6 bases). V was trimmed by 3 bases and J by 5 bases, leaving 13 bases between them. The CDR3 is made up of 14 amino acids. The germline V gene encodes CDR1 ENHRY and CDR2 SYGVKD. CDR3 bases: TGTGCCATCAGTGATTACAGGGTGTGGGAGACCCAGTACTTC. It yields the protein CAISDYRVWETQYF.

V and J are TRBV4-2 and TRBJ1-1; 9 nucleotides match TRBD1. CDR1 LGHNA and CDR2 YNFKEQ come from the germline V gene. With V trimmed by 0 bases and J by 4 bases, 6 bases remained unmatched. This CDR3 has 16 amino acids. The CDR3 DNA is TGTGCCAGCAGCCAAGAAGACAGGGGGGAGTCCACTGAAGCTTTCTTT. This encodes CASSQEDRGESTEAFF.

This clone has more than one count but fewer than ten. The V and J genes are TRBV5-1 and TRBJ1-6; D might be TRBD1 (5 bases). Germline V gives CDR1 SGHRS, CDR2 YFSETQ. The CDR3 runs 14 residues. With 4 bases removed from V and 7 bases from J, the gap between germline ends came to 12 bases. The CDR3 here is CASSAGTENSPLHF. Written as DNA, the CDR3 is TGCGCCAGCAGCGCAGGGACCGAGAATTCACCCCTCCACTTT.